This TCR beta chain was recovered during a study of CD8+CD57+ T cells in acquired aplastic anemia. General study findings and limits: The number of CD8+ CDR3 sequences shared by patients and controls was twenty-nine.

Patients sequenced had flow cytometry evidence of CD8+CD57+ cell expansion. Patients were treatment-naive when blood was sampled. Remarks on this clonotype: Its antigen is unidentified.

The CDR3 has 13 residues. Trimming removed 5 bases from V and 8 bases from J; junction bases left unmatched: 11. CDR1 and CDR2 (germline): DFQATT, SNEGSKA (reference sequence). Using genomic DNA as the template, TCR beta VDJ and CDR3 profiling was carried out. TCRdb re-analysed the reads in MiXCR, keeping a single row per CDR3 protein. The sample shows roughly 93,000 distinct CDR3 sequences, 55% to 80% of them seen only once. The sequencing sample was made of sorted CD4+, CD8+, or CD8+CD57+ T cells (not recorded which) from PBMCs. The chain couples TRBV20-1 to TRBJ1-2; TRBD1 agrees at 7 bases. The sequence was obtained from a human donor with aplastic anemia. In DNA form, the CDR3 reads TGCAGTGCTTCAATACAGGGGACGGGCGGCTACACCTTC. It yields the protein CSASIQGTGGYTF.